This is a list of T cell receptor beta chains from one sample in a study of cytotoxic CD8 clonotypes in ibrutinib-treated CLL. Method: immunoSEQ multiplex PCR; TCRdb's copy keeps in-frame clones and lacks some. The sample consists of over 45,000 clones, nearly 55% of them appearing once. The specimen was PBMCs, collected at disease progression, from a patient treated with ibrutinib. The receptors were sampled from a human donor with chronic lymphocytic leukemia. CDR3s include the opening cysteine and the closing phenylalanine or tryptophan. D genes are given only for firm matches. Not every row has a clone size; where given, it reads once, few, many or a size class.

CDR3 length: 15
V gene: TRBV5-8
D gene: TRBD1
clone size: few
J gene: TRBJ1-5
CDR3 DNA: TGTGCCAGCAGCCAGGGACAGGGAAACAATCAGCCCCAGCATTTT
CDR3 protein: CASSQGQGNNQPQHF

CDR3 length: 12
V gene: TRBV5-8
D gene: NA
clone size: NA
J gene: TRBJ1-2
CDR3 DNA: TGTGCCAGCGAGGGGGTTCCTCATGGCTACACCTTC
CDR3 protein: CASEGVPHGYTF

CDR3 length: 15
V gene: TRBV7-9
D gene: NA
clone size: NA
J gene: TRBJ2-6
CDR3 DNA: TGTGCCAGCAGGACTAGGGGGCCGGGGGCCAACGTCCTGACTTTC
CDR3 protein: CASRTRGPGANVLTF

CDR3 length: 13
V gene: TRBV27
D gene: NA
clone size: NA
J gene: TRBJ2-3
CDR3 DNA: TGTGCCAGCAGTTTCAGGAGGCGGGATACGCAGTATTTT
CDR3 protein: CASSFRRRDTQYF

CDR3 length: 13
V gene: TRBV30
D gene: NA
clone size: NA
J gene: TRBJ2-7
CDR3 DNA: TGTGCCTGGAGCCCGGGACATCTCTACGAGCAGTACTTC
CDR3 protein: CAWSPGHLYEQYF

CDR3 length: 13
V gene: TRBV4-1
D gene: NA
clone size: NA
J gene: TRBJ1-5
CDR3 DNA: TGCGCCAGCTCCGGACAGAGCAATCAGCCCCAGCATTTT
CDR3 protein: CASSGQSNQPQHF

CDR3 length: 14
V gene: TRBV15
D gene: TRBD1
clone size: NA
J gene: TRBJ2-3
CDR3 DNA: TGTGCCACCCGACAGGACAGGGGCACAGATACGCAGTATTTT
CDR3 protein: CATRQDRGTDTQYF

CDR3 length: 14
V gene: TRBV6-6
D gene: NA
clone size: few
J gene: TRBJ1-6
CDR3 DNA: TGTGCCAGCAGTTACCCTCAGTATAATTCACCCCTCCACTTT
CDR3 protein: CASSYPQYNSPLHF

CDR3 length: 13
V gene: TRBV28
D gene: NA
clone size: NA
J gene: TRBJ2-3
CDR3 DNA: TGTGCCAGCAGGCTAGCGAACACAGATACGCAGTATTTT
CDR3 protein: CASRLANTDTQYF

CDR3 length: 16
V gene: TRBV15
D gene: TRBD1
clone size: NA
J gene: TRBJ2-7
CDR3 DNA: TGTGCCACCAGCAGAGCATTCGGACAGGGGGTTTACGAGCAGTACTTC
CDR3 protein: CATSRAFGQGVYEQYF

CDR3 length: 13
V gene: TRBV30
D gene: NA
clone size: NA
J gene: TRBJ2-3
CDR3 DNA: TGTGCCTGGAGTGTAGGAAGAAGAGATACGCAGTATTTT
CDR3 protein: CAWSVGRRDTQYF

CDR3 length: 14
V gene: TRBV6-6
D gene: NA
clone size: NA
J gene: TRBJ2-7
CDR3 DNA: TGTGCCAGCAGAACCGGCGGGGTAATCTACGAGCAGTACTTC
CDR3 protein: CASRTGGVIYEQYF

CDR3 length: 13
V gene: TRBV27
D gene: NA
clone size: NA
J gene: TRBJ2-7
CDR3 DNA: TGTGCCAGCAGGAGGACAGGAGGGGCCGAGCAGTACTTC
CDR3 protein: CASRRTGGAEQYF

CDR3 length: 13
V gene: TRBV27
D gene: TRBD2
clone size: NA
J gene: TRBJ2-7
CDR3 DNA: TGTGCCAGAGGGGCTAGCGGCTCCTACGAGCAGTACTTC
CDR3 protein: CARGASGSYEQYF

CDR3 length: 13
V gene: TRBV7-6
D gene: TRBD2
clone size: NA
J gene: TRBJ2-7
CDR3 DNA: TGTGCCAGCAGCTTAGCCCGCGGGGGCGAGCAGTACTTC
CDR3 protein: CASSLARGGEQYF

CDR3 length: 16
V gene: TRBV6-5
D gene: TRBD1
clone size: NA
J gene: TRBJ1-3
CDR3 DNA: TGTGCCAGCAGTTACGGGGCCGGGACAGTTGGAAACACCATATATTTT
CDR3 protein: CASSYGAGTVGNTIYF

CDR3 length: 19
V gene: TRBV11-2
D gene: NA
clone size: few
J gene: TRBJ1-6
CDR3 DNA: TGTGCCAGCAGCCCCTCTCTCGGTACAGGGTCCCTCGAACATTCACCCCTCCACTTT
CDR3 protein: CASSPSLGTGSLEHSPLHF

CDR3 length: 14
V gene: TRBV19
D gene: TRBD1
clone size: NA
J gene: TRBJ1-4
CDR3 DNA: TGTGCCAGTAGGCAGACAGGGGTGCGTGAAAAACTGTTTTTT
CDR3 protein: CASRQTGVREKLFF

CDR3 length: 16
V gene: TRBV7-2
D gene: NA
clone size: NA
J gene: TRBJ1-5
CDR3 DNA: TGTGCCAGCAGCTTATCTTCGGCAGGGCTTATGGAGCCCCAGCATTTT
CDR3 protein: CASSLSSAGLMEPQHF

CDR3 length: 14
V gene: TRBV27
D gene: TRBD1
clone size: NA
J gene: TRBJ1-2
CDR3 DNA: TGTGCCAGCAGTCGTACACAGGGGGCGGGAGGCTACACCTTC
CDR3 protein: CASSRTQGAGGYTF

CDR3 length: 13
V gene: TRBV30
D gene: TRBD1
clone size: NA
J gene: TRBJ2-7
CDR3 DNA: TGTGCCTGGAGTCCTCCGGACAGGCACGAGCAGTACTTC
CDR3 protein: CAWSPPDRHEQYF

CDR3 length: 14
V gene: TRBV4-1
D gene: NA
clone size: NA
J gene: TRBJ1-1
CDR3 DNA: TGCGCCAGCAGCCAAGTTACATTTAACACTGAAGCTTTCTTT
CDR3 protein: CASSQVTFNTEAFF

CDR3 length: 12
V gene: TRBV28
D gene: NA
clone size: few
J gene: TRBJ1-1
CDR3 DNA: TGTGCCAGCAGTTTCGTGAACACTGAAGCTTTCTTT
CDR3 protein: CASSFVNTEAFF

CDR3 length: 17
V gene: TRBV10-3
D gene: NA
clone size: NA
J gene: TRBJ1-5
CDR3 DNA: TGTGCCATCAGTGATTTCAAAACGACCGGGGGAGATCAGCCCCAGCATTTT
CDR3 protein: CAISDFKTTGGDQPQHF

CDR3 length: 15
V gene: TRBV4-1
D gene: TRBD1
clone size: once
J gene: TRBJ2-7
CDR3 DNA: TGCGCCAGCAGCCAAGAAGACAGGGCAATCAACGAGCAGTACTTC
CDR3 protein: CASSQEDRAINEQYF

CDR3 length: 16
V gene: TRBV7-9
D gene: TRBD2
clone size: few
J gene: TRBJ2-1
CDR3 DNA: TGTGCCAGCAGCTCCCCACTAGCGGGAGATGAGGTTGAGCAGTTCTTC
CDR3 protein: CASSSPLAGDEVEQFF

CDR3 length: 16
V gene: TRBV4-2
D gene: TRBD1
clone size: NA
J gene: TRBJ1-4
CDR3 DNA: TGTGCCAGCAGCCTGTTACTACAGGGGCAGGGTGAAAAACTGTTTTTT
CDR3 protein: CASSLLLQGQGEKLFF

CDR3 length: 15
V gene: TRBV4-1
D gene: NA
clone size: few
J gene: TRBJ1-2
CDR3 DNA: TGCGCCAGCAGCCAAGAGGTAGGCCAAAGCTATGGCTACACCTTC
CDR3 protein: CASSQEVGQSYGYTF

CDR3 length: 11
V gene: TRBV20-1
D gene: NA
clone size: NA
J gene: TRBJ2-1
CDR3 DNA: TGCAGTGCTAAAGTAGGGACCTTGCAGTTCTTC
CDR3 protein: CSAKVGTLQFF

CDR3 length: 15
V gene: TRBV18
D gene: NA
clone size: NA
J gene: TRBJ2-7
CDR3 DNA: TGTGCCAGCTCACCATTTTCCCAGGGGCGCGACGAGCAGTACTTC
CDR3 protein: CASSPFSQGRDEQYF

CDR3 length: 15
V gene: TRBV5-1
D gene: NA
clone size: once
J gene: TRBJ1-1
CDR3 DNA: TGCGCCAGCAGCTTGGGTACGGGACAGAACACTGAAGCTTTCTTT
CDR3 protein: CASSLGTGQNTEAFF

CDR3 length: 12
V gene: TRBV7-2
D gene: NA
clone size: NA
J gene: TRBJ2-7
CDR3 DNA: TGTGCCAGCAGCTTAACTGCTACGGGGCAGTACTTC
CDR3 protein: CASSLTATGQYF

CDR3 length: 16
V gene: TRBV7-8
D gene: TRBD2
clone size: NA
J gene: TRBJ2-3
CDR3 DNA: TGTGCCAGCAGCCTGTTTTCTAGCGGTAGCACAGATACGCAGTATTTT
CDR3 protein: CASSLFSSGSTDTQYF

CDR3 length: 13
V gene: TRBV28
D gene: TRBD1
clone size: NA
J gene: TRBJ2-7
CDR3 DNA: TGTGCCAGCAGCCAGGGACAGTACTACGAGCAGTACTTC
CDR3 protein: CASSQGQYYEQYF

CDR3 length: 13
V gene: TRBV28
D gene: TRBD1
clone size: few
J gene: TRBJ2-7
CDR3 DNA: TGTGCCAGCGCATCGGGACAGGGGGGCGAGCAGTACTTC
CDR3 protein: CASASGQGGEQYF

CDR3 length: 13
V gene: TRBV11-1
D gene: NA
clone size: NA
J gene: TRBJ1-1
CDR3 DNA: TGTGCCAGCAGCTTAGAGGCAGGAGGGGAAGCTTTCTTT
CDR3 protein: CASSLEAGGEAFF

CDR3 length: 15
V gene: TRBV4-1
D gene: TRBD1
clone size: NA
J gene: TRBJ2-7
CDR3 DNA: TGCGCCAGCAGCCGAGGACAGGGGGACAGGTACGAGCAGTACTTC
CDR3 protein: CASSRGQGDRYEQYF

CDR3 length: 14
V gene: TRBV4-2
D gene: NA
clone size: NA
J gene: TRBJ2-7
CDR3 DNA: TGTGCCAGCAGCGGTATAGCGGAGTCCTACGAGCAGTACTTC
CDR3 protein: CASSGIAESYEQYF

CDR3 length: 11
V gene: TRBV6-1
D gene: NA
clone size: once
J gene: TRBJ2-1
CDR3 DNA: TGTGCCAGCAGGGAGGGCTTTAGGGGGTTCTTC
CDR3 protein: CASREGFRGFF

CDR3 length: 18
V gene: TRBV21-1
D gene: NA
clone size: few
J gene: TRBJ2-6
CDR3 DNA: TGTGCCAGCAGCAAAGGACAGGGCCAGCTCTCTGGGGCCAACGTCCTGACTTTC
CDR3 protein: CASSKGQGQLSGANVLTF

CDR3 length: 15
V gene: TRBV5-1
D gene: TRBD1
clone size: NA
J gene: TRBJ1-1
CDR3 DNA: TGCGCCAGCAGCCCCTGGACAGGGGACAACACTGAAGCTTTCTTT
CDR3 protein: CASSPWTGDNTEAFF

CDR3 length: 11
V gene: TRBV10-3
D gene: NA
clone size: NA
J gene: TRBJ1-1
CDR3 DNA: TGTGCCATCAGTGGGCGCAGTGAAGCTTTCTTT
CDR3 protein: CAISGRSEAFF